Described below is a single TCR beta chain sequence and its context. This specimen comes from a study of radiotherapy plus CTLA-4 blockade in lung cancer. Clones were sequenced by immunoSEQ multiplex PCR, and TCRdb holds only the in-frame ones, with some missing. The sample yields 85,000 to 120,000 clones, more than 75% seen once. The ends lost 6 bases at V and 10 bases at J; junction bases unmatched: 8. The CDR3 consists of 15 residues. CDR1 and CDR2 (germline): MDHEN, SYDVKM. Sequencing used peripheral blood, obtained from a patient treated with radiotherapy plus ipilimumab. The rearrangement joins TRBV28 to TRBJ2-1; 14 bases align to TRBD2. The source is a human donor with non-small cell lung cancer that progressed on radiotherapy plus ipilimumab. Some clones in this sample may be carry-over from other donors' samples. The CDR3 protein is CASSPTGLAGEEQFF. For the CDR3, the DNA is TGTGCCAGCAGCCCAACGGGACTAGCGGGGGAAGAGCAGTTCTTC.